This TCR beta chain was recorded in a study of beta chain features in type 1 diabetes (dated by TCRdb to the late 2010s). Study-level background: Patients and healthy donors did not differ in mean age, gender distribution, total cell number or subset yield. A total of some 100,000,000 sorted cells were examined across all samples, and a strong correlation was observed between cell number per subset and RNA yield. In the study, TCRB repertoires of sorted circulating CD4+ T cell subsets from recently diagnosed type 1 diabetes patients were compared with those of matched healthy donors. Naive and central memory subsets were obtained from all 30 or so donors, but regulatory and stem cell-like memory subsets were isolated from only 8 patients and roughly 8 healthy donors.

Each donor gave one peripheral blood draw, roughly 0.12 L on average, collected into heparinised tubes. A BD FACSAria II and a panel including CD45RO, CCR7, CD25, CD127, CD95 and CD27 were used to sort naive, central memory, regulatory and stem cell-like memory CD4+ T cells. A purity above 95% was achieved for all sorted populations. PBMCs were separated immediately by Lymphoprep density gradient centrifugation and were stained directly, without being cultured. Samples were stained and sorted in pairs, with one healthy donor and one patient per experiment, so that batch effects were minimized. All of the isolated RNA was reverse transcribed with the High Capacity cDNA Reverse Transcription Kit, so expressed TCRB transcripts were sequenced. Deep immunoSEQ sequencing was performed on naive, central memory and regulatory T cell samples, with an average of roughly 3.6 million total reads per sample. After sorted cells were lysed in RLT buffer, RNA was extracted with DNase-treated RNeasy Micro or Mini kits, with the choice depending on cell number. To prevent cross-contamination, each cell subset was processed individually, whereas patient and healthy donor samples were processed jointly. Using the immunoSEQ multiplex PCR, TCRB sequences were amplified from cDNA into 87-bp fragments spanning the CDR3 region. Sequencing of the amplicons was performed on the Illumina HiSeq platform. The original methods were these. Synthetic template baselines were used to correct PCR bias computationally, reads within Hamming distance 2 were collapsed, and singletons that could not be merged were discarded. Reads were aligned against IMGT so that V, D and J genes, CDR3 length and insertions or deletions at six rearrangement sites could be assigned. Within each subset, clonotype counts were normalized to sorted cell number, and only after that were true diversity and Gini coefficients computed with the tcR R package. The overlap coefficient, calculated on TCRB nucleotide sequences, was used to measure repertoire sharing. TCRdb obtained this table from immuneACCESS and retained in-frame rearrangements with V and J assigned. These tables miss some clones; where compared with another copy, unresolved V genes account for less than half of the shortfall, and the remainder is unexplained. The D gene and trimming were derived from the DNA, and the V and J assignments and clone size from that table. This sample lists roughly 70,000 clones; roughly 50% were detected once. Clones ranked in the top ten supply 0.55% to 0.8% of the sample.

The investigation overall reported the following: Sequencing cDNA rather than genomic DNA could over-represent highly expressing activated cells, although activation and CD3 levels did not differ between groups. HLA sub-analyses involved small numbers of individuals, so any influence of HLA type on TCRB rearrangement remained unresolved. PCR may preferentially amplify shorter templates, but because patient and control samples were amplified and corrected together, any resulting skew would affect both groups equally. Naive, central memory and regulatory TCRB repertoires appeared to be more similar among patients than among healthy donors. At VDJ recombination sites, type 1 diabetes patients had fewer insertions and more deleted nucleotides, which implies abnormalities in thymic rearrangement. Type 1 diabetes patients showed a moderate but significant shortening of TCRB CDR3 length in all four CD4+ subsets.

Remarks on this clone: Its recognized antigen is unknown. Base qualities are not at hand, and no much larger clone is one base apart.

The CDR3 goes from the cysteine to the phenylalanine over 18 residues. Here the CDR3 DNA is all that survives: 54 bases in frame from base 1. CDR1 and CDR2 are read off the germline V gene (reference sequence) as GTSNPN and SVGIG. Clipping removes 3 bases from V and 1 base from J, with 12 as the unmatched junction base count. The chain was built from TRBV30 and TRBJ1-3, and TRBD1 aligns with 10 junction nucleotides. Sequenced: central memory CD4+ T cells from blood. The TCR was taken from a man younger than 45 with type 1 diabetes. The CDR3 loop reads CAWSPKRQGAASGNTIYF. The nucleotide sequence is TGTGCCTGGAGCCCAAAAAGACAGGGGGCCGCTTCTGGAAACACCATATATTTT.